The rows below give T cell receptor beta chains drawn from one sample of a study of control samples from healthy donors and cancer patients. Using immunoSEQ multiplex PCR, the repertoire was profiled, and TCRdb retains in-frame clones only, with some absent. The sample holds roughly 370,000 clones, 75% to 95% seen once. Sample: PBMCs. The receptor set was obtained from a man aged 40-49 years with head and neck cancer. Both conserved end residues are part of each CDR3. Fields, in order: D gene, J gene, clone size, V gene, CDR3 protein, CDR3 DNA. A D gene is named only where the DNA matches it firmly. Not all rows give a size; the values are once, few, many and, for expanded clones, a class.

- | TRBJ1-4 | - | TRBV5-1 | CASSLLQGENEKLFF | TGCGCCAGCAGCTTGCTACAGGGTGAGAATGAAAAACTGTTTTTT
- | TRBJ1-1 | - | TRBV12-3/TRBV12-4 | CASSPQGNTEAFF | TGTGCCAGCAGTCCTCAGGGGAACACTGAAGCTTTCTTT
TRBD2 | TRBJ2-1 | - | TRBV9 | CASSVARLAGPYNEQFF | TGTGCCAGCAGCGTAGCTAGGCTAGCGGGACCCTACAATGAGCAGTTCTTC
TRBD2 | TRBJ2-7 | - | TRBV9 | CASSDLSSGTGEQYF | TGTGCCAGCAGTGACCTCTCGAGCGGGACTGGGGAGCAGTACTTC
TRBD2 | TRBJ2-7 | - | TRBV28 | CASSPTSGRSFYEQYF | TGTGCCAGCAGTCCGACTAGCGGGAGGAGCTTCTACGAGCAGTACTTC
TRBD1 | TRBJ2-7 | - | TRBV6-5 | CASSYSRQGPYEQYF | TGTGCCAGCAGTTACAGCCGACAGGGCCCCTACGAGCAGTACTTC
TRBD1 | TRBJ1-1 | once | TRBV30 | CAWSPARGPPGAFF | TGTGCCTGGAGTCCCGCCAGGGGGCCCCCCGGAGCTTTCTTT
- | TRBJ1-5 | - | TRBV9 | CASSVATTRNNSNQPQHF | TGTGCCAGCAGCGTAGCTACGACCCGAAATAATAGCAATCAGCCCCAGCATTTT
TRBD1 | TRBJ2-7 | - | TRBV4-2 | CASSQVGLDRGQLEQYF | TGTGCCAGCAGCCAAGTTGGGCTTGACAGGGGGCAACTCGAGCAGTACTTC
- | TRBJ2-4 | - | TRBV5-1 | CAGGARPIAKNIQYF | TGCGCCGGTGGGGCCCGGCCAATAGCCAAAAACATTCAGTACTTC
- | TRBJ2-1 | - | TRBV4-1 | CASTRDISHEQFF | TGCGCCAGCACTCGGGACATTTCGCATGAGCAGTTCTTC
- | TRBJ1-5 | - | TRBV2 | CASSEAGGLNQPQHF | TGTGCCAGCAGTGAAGCGGGGGGTCTGAATCAGCCCCAGCATTTT
- | TRBJ2-5 | - | TRBV24-1 | CATSAPGFGETQYF | TGTGCCACCAGTGCCCCAGGGTTTGGGGAGACCCAGTACTTC
- | TRBJ2-1 | once | TRBV5-4 | CASSLVDGAGIVNEQFF | TGTGCCAGCAGCTTGGTGGATGGGGCGGGAATCGTCAATGAGCAGTTCTTC
- | TRBJ1-1 | - | TRBV4-3 | CASSQLGRANTEAFF | TGCGCCAGCAGCCAATTGGGACGAGCGAACACTGAAGCTTTCTTT
- | TRBJ1-1 | - | TRBV7-9 | CASSLVGGMGSEAFF | TGTGCCAGCAGCTTAGTCGGGGGGATGGGTTCTGAAGCTTTCTTT
- | TRBJ2-7 | - | TRBV19 | CASSPPGALSYEQYF | TGTGCCAGTAGTCCCCCGGGGGCCCTGTCCTACGAGCAGTACTTC
TRBD1 | TRBJ2-7 | - | TRBV5-1 | CASSLDRGLSEQYF | TGCGCCAGCAGCTTGGACAGGGGGCTTTCCGAGCAGTACTTC
TRBD2 | TRBJ2-2 | once | TRBV3-1/TRBV3-2 | CASSQDKLAGNTGELFF | TGTGCCAGCAGCCAAGATAAGCTAGCGGGGAACACCGGGGAGCTGTTTTTT
- | TRBJ2-7 | - | TRBV9 | CASSVGGPPSYEQYF | TGTGCCAGCAGCGTAGGCGGTCCGCCGAGCTACGAGCAGTACTTC
TRBD1 | TRBJ1-5 | - | TRBV7-2 | CASSSGGGQSPWEPQHF | TGTGCCAGCAGCTCCGGAGGGGGACAGTCACCGTGGGAGCCCCAGCATTTT
- | TRBJ1-4 | once | TRBV6-6 | CASNQLGDDEKLFF | TGTGCCAGCAACCAGTTGGGTGATGATGAAAAACTGTTTTTT
- | TRBJ1-2 | - | TRBV28 | CASRFYRQVYGYTF | TGTGCCAGCAGATTCTACCGACAGGTCTATGGCTACACCTTC
- | TRBJ2-2 | once | TRBV9 | CASSAGSNTGELFF | TGTGCCAGCAGCGCGGGTTCGAACACCGGGGAGCTGTTTTTT
- | TRBJ2-3 | - | TRBV7-3 | CASSQTQTDTQYF | TGTGCCAGCAGCCAGACACAGACAGATACGCAGTATTTT
TRBD1 | TRBJ1-2 | - | TRBV14 | CASSDTGQGNGYTF | TGTGCCAGCAGCGATACGGGACAGGGAAATGGCTACACCTTC
- | TRBJ1-2 | - | TRBV30 | CAWSLGGIPNYGYTF | TGTGCCTGGTCCCTCGGGGGAATACCTAACTATGGCTACACCTTC
- | TRBJ1-1 | - | TRBV6-5 | CASKEQTYTEAFF | TGTGCCAGCAAAGAACAGACCTACACTGAAGCTTTCTTT
- | TRBJ2-3 | - | TRBV27 | CASRPSGGPADTQYF | TGTGCCAGCAGACCCTCTGGGGGGCCGGCAGATACGCAGTATTTT
- | TRBJ2-7 | - | TRBV3-1/TRBV3-2 | CASSRSITSSYEQYF | TGTGCCAGCAGCCGATCTATAACAAGTTCCTACGAGCAGTACTTC
- | TRBJ1-5 | - | TRBV7-2 | CASSLGVQPQHF | TGTGCCAGCAGCTTAGGGGTTCAGCCCCAGCATTTT
- | TRBJ1-1 | - | TRBV27 | CASSLPGAQNTEAFF | TGTGCCAGCAGTTTACCCGGGGCTCAAAACACTGAAGCTTTCTTT
- | TRBJ2-1 | - | TRBV21-1 | CASSMTAGSYNEQFF | TGTGCCAGCAGCATGACGGCAGGGTCCTACAATGAGCAGTTCTTC
TRBD2 | TRBJ2-1 | - | TRBV28 | CASSSPAGERGEQFF | TGTGCCAGCAGTTCACCCGCGGGGGAAAGGGGTGAGCAGTTCTTC
- | TRBJ1-6 | - | TRBV7-6 | CASSLAGRENSPLHF | TGTGCCAGCAGCTTAGCGGGCAGGGAGAATTCACCCCTCCACTTT